This T cell receptor (beta chain) was observed in a study of HIV-infected patients and healthy controls (TCRdb year 2014). Context from the whole study: The study tested whether deep TCR repertoire sequencing of HIV patients' small blood samples could capture immune perturbation and reconstitution.

The CDR3 goes from the cysteine to the phenylalanine over 15 residues. Here the CDR3 DNA is all that survives: 45 bases in frame from base 1. The germline V gene yields SGHVS for CDR1 and FQNEAQ for CDR2. V is clipped by 5 bases and J by 5 bases, and the sequence between their germline boundaries is 16 bases long. Relative to its sample, this clonotype is medium-sized (0.01 to 0.1%). Which antigen it targets is not known. Per-base quality was not reported, and no clone a single base away is much larger than it. Whole blood was used without cell fractionation, so all unsorted peripheral T cells were reflected in the repertoire. Ten uninfected healthy donors were sampled as controls, and about 40% of these ten donors were sampled twice roughly 14 weeks apart. For RNA extraction, around 2.5 ml of peripheral blood was collected into Tempus tubes. The TURBO-DNase kit was used to remove leftover genomic DNA, and GLOBINclear was used to deplete globin mRNA.

Broad study findings and their caveats: Rare events from HIV-infected data received too much weight under size-matching, and comparisons were complicated by unequal numbers of distinct sequences between patients and controls. The study did not determine donor HLA types. Size-matched repertoire data did not replicate the apparent post-therapy recovery of the Gini index in HIV-infected patients. Pairing of alpha and beta chains was not determined in the samples. Most CMV-associated CDR3s became more frequent during therapy, although their change was not significant, whereas HIV-associated CDR3s showed a significant decrease in frequency. Sequencing depth was restricted by the use of whole blood, which also prevented the dynamics of distinct T-cell subpopulations from being separated. Compared with controls, HIV-infected patients showed significantly different mean usage of eight alpha and eight beta V genes. Healthy controls shared more CDR3s between individuals than HIV+ patients, by Jaccard index and by count of highly shared sequences. Processing was restricted to sixteen HIV-infected individuals, which the authors judged to be a major constraint on the generalizability of the findings. Healthy control repertoires showed roughly threefold more distinct CDR3s and higher Shannon diversity than untreated HIV+ repertoires. Alpha-chain CDR3s from MAIT cells occurred at high frequency in healthy controls but were severely depleted in HIV+ repertoires. Oligoclonality may be reflected in the significantly higher mean Gini indices of HIV-infected repertoires compared with controls. The observed differences in diversity could not be explained by the slight differences in age and sex profiles between the study cohorts.

Around 510 ng RNA was reverse transcribed with SuperScript III using primers against the alpha and beta constant regions. Alpha and beta chain libraries were generated separately via chain-specific third strand synthesis with multiplexing indices. In the protocol, all rearrangements within a chain were amplified with a single primer pair so that primer bias was avoided, and molecular barcodes were added to each cDNA molecule. The SP2 sequencing primer site and a random hexamer were carried on a 5' RACE adapter, to which purified cDNA was joined by T4 RNA Ligase 1. The authors primed second strand synthesis from the SP2 site with Phusion polymerase and used slow temperature ramps to favor optimal annealing. Joined together, two random hexamer sequences that had both been added before amplification formed the 12-nucleotide barcode of each molecule. An amplification PCR of 23 cycles with P5s and P7 primers came after a short first PCR that had added P5 and P7 adapter elements plus a second index. Libraries received about 26 PCR cycles in total, were quantified on a Qubit, sized on a Bioanalyzer, and diluted to 3.5 to 5 nM. Normalized libraries were sequenced on an Illumina MiSeq with 2 x 250 paired-end kits. MinElute columns were the means by which the reverse transcription reactions were cleaned up, and the reactions were eluted into around 9.9 ul Tris-Cl. A 1:1 ratio of AMPure XP beads was used to clean the adapter ligations after they had run for approximately 20 hours at 16 degrees C. Concerning the study's data processing: A modified Decombinator that output V, J, insert and barcode information was used to process the demultiplexed FASTQ files. Any sequence that shared a barcode yet differed from the dominant sequence was discarded as an error, and the number of original cDNA molecules was estimated by counting barcodes clustered at Levenshtein distance 3. The R packages ineq, vegan, igraph and RCytoscape were used for downstream analyses, with IMGT nomenclature and CDR3 definitions applied. The authors computed V gene usage over distinct sequences and counted each TCR a single time to avoid skew from clonal expansion. Unique CDR3 amino acid sequences within a donor were connected in similarity networks whenever two sequences differed by a single Levenshtein edit. Published HIV-specific CDR3s (roughly 92 alpha, 702 beta) and CMV-specific CDR3s (around twelve alpha, a few hundred beta) were assembled and queried against the repertoires. Random subsampling to size-matched repertoires demonstrated that the decreased diversity in patients did not result from their lower sequence numbers. The public reads were quality trimmed at Q25 with fastp and then assembled into clones with MiXCR by TCRdb, keeping productive beta chains. Records with the same CDR3 protein are collapsed into one entry carrying the most frequent genes and DNA. The V and J calls here are based on TCRdb, not the publication. Across this sample there are more than 15,000 distinct CDR3 sequences, with around 5% seen only once. The ten most abundant clones make up 1.5% to 2% of the sample.

The sequence was collected from an adult in good health. Recombination connected TRBV7-8 to TRBJ1-5, with no reliable assignment of the D segment. Sequencing was done on a sample of blood. The CDR3 is CASSVLGTFDQPQHF. The DNA sequence is as follows: TGTGCCAGCAGCGTACTGGGAACGTTTGATCAGCCCCAGCATTTT.